The clone carrying this T cell receptor beta chain occurred a few times. CDR1 LGHNA and CDR2 YSLEER come from the germline V gene. CDR3 length equals 14 residues. V shed 4 bases, J shed 3 bases, and the junction held 2 bases outside the gene matches. This entry is derived from a study of blood T cell repertoires in COVID-19. Produced via immunoSEQ multiplex PCR; TCRdb's table is partial and in-frame only. The sample yields about 260,000 clones, approximately 81% seen once. This chain links TRBV4-3 with TRBJ2-7; 11 positions agree with TRBD2. This receptor was taken from a man aged 55 to 70 with acute or convalescent COVID-19. The sample taken for sequencing was peripheral blood. For the CDR3, the DNA is TGCGCCAGCAGCCGGGGACTAGCGGACTACGAGCAGTACTTC. This sequence encodes CASSRGLADYEQYF.